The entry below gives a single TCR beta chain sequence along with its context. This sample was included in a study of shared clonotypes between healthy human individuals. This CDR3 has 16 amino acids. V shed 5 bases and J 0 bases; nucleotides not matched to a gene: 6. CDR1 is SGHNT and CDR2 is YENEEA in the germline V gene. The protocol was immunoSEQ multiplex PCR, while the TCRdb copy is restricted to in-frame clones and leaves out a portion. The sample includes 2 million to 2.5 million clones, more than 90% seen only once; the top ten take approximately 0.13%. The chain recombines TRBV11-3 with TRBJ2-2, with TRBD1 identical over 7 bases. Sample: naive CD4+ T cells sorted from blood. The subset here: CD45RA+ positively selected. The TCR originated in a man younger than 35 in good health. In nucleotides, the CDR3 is TGTGCCAGCAGCAGGGGACAGAGCTCGAACACCGGGGAGCTGTTTTTT. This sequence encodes CASSRGQSSNTGELFF. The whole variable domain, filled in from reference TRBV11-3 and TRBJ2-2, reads EAGVVQSPRYKIIEKKQPVAFWCNPISGHNTLYWYLQNLGQGPELLIRYENEEAVDDSQLPKDRFSAERLKGVDSTLKIQPAELGDSAVYLCASSRGQSSNTGELFFGEGSRLTVL.